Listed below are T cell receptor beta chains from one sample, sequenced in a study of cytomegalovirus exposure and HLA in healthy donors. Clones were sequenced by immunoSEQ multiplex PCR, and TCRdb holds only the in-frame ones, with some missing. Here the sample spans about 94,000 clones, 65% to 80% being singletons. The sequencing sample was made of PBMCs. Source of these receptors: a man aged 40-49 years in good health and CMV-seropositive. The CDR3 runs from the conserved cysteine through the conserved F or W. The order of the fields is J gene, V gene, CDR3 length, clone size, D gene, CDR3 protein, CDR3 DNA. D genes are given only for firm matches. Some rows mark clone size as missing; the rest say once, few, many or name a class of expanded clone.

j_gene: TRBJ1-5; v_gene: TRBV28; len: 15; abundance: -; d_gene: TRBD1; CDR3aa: CASSQGEGGIQPQHF; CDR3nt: TGTGCCAGCAGCCAAGGAGAAGGGGGCATCCAGCCCCAGCATTTT
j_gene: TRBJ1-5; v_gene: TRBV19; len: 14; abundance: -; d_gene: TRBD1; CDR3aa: CAGRTGVNNQPQHF; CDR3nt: TGTGCCGGCCGAACAGGGGTAAATAATCAGCCCCAGCATTTT
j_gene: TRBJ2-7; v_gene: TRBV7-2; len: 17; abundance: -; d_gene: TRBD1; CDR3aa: CASSFSPGQGPSYEQYF; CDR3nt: TGTGCCAGCAGCTTTTCCCCCGGACAGGGGCCTTCCTACGAGCAGTACTTC
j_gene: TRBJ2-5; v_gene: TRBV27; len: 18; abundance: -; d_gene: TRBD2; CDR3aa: CASRTVAGTSGRGETQYF; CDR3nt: TGTGCCAGCAGAACAGTCGCCGGGACTAGCGGGAGGGGGGAGACCCAGTACTTC
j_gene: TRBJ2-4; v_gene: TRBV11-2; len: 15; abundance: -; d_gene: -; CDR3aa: CASSPRLVRQNIQYF; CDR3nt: TGTGCCAGCAGCCCAAGACTAGTCCGGCAAAACATTCAGTACTTC
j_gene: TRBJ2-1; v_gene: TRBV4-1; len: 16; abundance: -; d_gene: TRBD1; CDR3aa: CASSQERQGSYNEQFF; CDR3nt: TGCGCCAGCAGCCAAGAAAGACAGGGTTCCTACAATGAGCAGTTCTTC
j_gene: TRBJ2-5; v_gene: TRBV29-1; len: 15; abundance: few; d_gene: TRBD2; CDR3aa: CSVEGTSGGQETQYF; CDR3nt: TGCAGCGTGGAGGGGACTAGCGGGGGCCAAGAGACCCAGTACTTC
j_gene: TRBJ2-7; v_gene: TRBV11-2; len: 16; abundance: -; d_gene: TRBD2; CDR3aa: CASSLPVAGATYEQYF; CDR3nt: TGTGCCAGCAGCCTCCCGGTAGCGGGGGCCACCTACGAGCAGTACTTC
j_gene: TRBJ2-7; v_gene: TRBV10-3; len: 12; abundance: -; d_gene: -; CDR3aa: CATQGGSGEQYF; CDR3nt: TGTGCCACCCAGGGGGGTAGCGGCGAGCAGTACTTC
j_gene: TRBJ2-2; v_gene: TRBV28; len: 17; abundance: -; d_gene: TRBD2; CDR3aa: CASSLWRLAGGPGELFF; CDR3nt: TGTGCCAGCAGTCTATGGCGTCTAGCGGGAGGGCCCGGGGAGCTGTTTTTT
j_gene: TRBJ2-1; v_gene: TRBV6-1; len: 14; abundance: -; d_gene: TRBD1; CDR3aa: CASSRGQGYNEQFF; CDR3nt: TGTGCCAGCAGCCGAGGACAGGGATACAATGAGCAGTTCTTC
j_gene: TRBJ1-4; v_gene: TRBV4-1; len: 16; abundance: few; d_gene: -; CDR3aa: CASSQDFDTVNEKLFF; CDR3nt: TGCGCCAGCAGCCAAGATTTTGACACAGTTAATGAAAAACTGTTTTTT
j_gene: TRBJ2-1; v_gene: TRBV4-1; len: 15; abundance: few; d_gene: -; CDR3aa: CASSRGLSSYNEQFF; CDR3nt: TGCGCCAGCAGCCGCGGGTTAAGCTCCTACAATGAGCAGTTCTTC
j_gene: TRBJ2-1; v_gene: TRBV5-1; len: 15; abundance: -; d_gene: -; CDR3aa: CASKPGITGFNEQFF; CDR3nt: TGCGCCAGCAAGCCAGGTATAACAGGGTTCAATGAGCAGTTCTTC
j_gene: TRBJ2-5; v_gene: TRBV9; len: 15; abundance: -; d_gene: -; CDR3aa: CASSVRTGIQETQYF; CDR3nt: TGTGCCAGCAGCGTCCGTACAGGGATCCAAGAGACCCAGTACTTC
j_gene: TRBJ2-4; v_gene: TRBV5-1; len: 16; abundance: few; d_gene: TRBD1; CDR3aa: CASSILGQGNGNIQYF; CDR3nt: TGCGCCAGCAGCATCCTGGGACAGGGGAACGGAAACATTCAGTACTTC
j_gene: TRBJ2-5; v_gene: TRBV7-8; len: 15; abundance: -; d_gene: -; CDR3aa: CASSRGTFSQETQYF; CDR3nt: TGTGCCAGCAGCCGCGGGACTTTTTCACAAGAGACCCAGTACTTC
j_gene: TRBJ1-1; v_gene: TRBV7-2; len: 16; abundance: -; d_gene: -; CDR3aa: CASSLAGGRGIAEAFF; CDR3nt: TGTGCCAGCAGCTTAGCGGGGGGACGGGGGATCGCTGAAGCTTTCTTT
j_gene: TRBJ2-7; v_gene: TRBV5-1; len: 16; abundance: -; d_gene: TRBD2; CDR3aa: CASSPMASGGSYEQYF; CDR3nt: TGCGCCAGCAGCCCGATGGCTAGCGGGGGCTCCTACGAGCAGTACTTC
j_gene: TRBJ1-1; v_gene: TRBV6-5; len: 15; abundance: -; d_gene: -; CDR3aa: CASSYTTYANTEAFF; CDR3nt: TGTGCCAGCAGTTACACGACATATGCGAACACTGAAGCTTTCTTT
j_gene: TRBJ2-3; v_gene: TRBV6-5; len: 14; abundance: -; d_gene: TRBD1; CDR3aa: CASGKGGETDTQYF; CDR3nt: TGTGCCAGCGGTAAAGGGGGCGAAACAGATACGCAGTATTTT
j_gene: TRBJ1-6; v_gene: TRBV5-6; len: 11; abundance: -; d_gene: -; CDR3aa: CASIDNSPLHF; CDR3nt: TGTGCCAGCATAGATAATTCACCCCTCCACTTT
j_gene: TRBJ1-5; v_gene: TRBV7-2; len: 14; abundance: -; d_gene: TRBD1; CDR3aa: CASSFTGERQPQHF; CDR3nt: TGTGCCAGCAGCTTTACAGGGGAGAGGCAGCCCCAGCATTTT
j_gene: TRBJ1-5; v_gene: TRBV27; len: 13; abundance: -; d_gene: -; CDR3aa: CASSINSNQPQHF; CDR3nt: TGTGCCAGCAGTATCAATAGCAATCAGCCCCAGCATTTT
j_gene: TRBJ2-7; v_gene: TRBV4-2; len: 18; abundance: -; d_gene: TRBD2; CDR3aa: CASSQDYPFGGSLYEQYF; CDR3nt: TGTGCCAGCAGCCAAGATTACCCTTTCGGCGGGAGCCTTTACGAGCAGTACTTC
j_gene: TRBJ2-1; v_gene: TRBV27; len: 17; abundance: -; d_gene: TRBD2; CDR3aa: CASSSRLAHSSYNEQFF; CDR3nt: TGTGCCAGCAGTTCGAGACTAGCGCACAGCTCCTACAATGAGCAGTTCTTC
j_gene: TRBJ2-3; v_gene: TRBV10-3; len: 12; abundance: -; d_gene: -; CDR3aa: CAISDGGDTQYF; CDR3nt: TGTGCCATCAGTGATGGCGGGGATACGCAGTATTTT
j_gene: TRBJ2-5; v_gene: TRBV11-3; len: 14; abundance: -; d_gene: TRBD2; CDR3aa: CASSNSGGEETQYF; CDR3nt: TGTGCCAGCAGCAATAGCGGGGGTGAAGAGACCCAGTACTTC
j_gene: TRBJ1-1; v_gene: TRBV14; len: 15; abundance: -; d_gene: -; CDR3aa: CASSRGREAGTEAFF; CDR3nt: TGTGCCAGCAGCCGGGGACGGGAGGCTGGCACTGAAGCTTTCTTT
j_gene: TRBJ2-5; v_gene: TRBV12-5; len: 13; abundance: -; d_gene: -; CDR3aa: CASGNDRSETQYF; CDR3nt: TGTGCTAGTGGTAATGACAGGAGCGAGACCCAGTACTTC
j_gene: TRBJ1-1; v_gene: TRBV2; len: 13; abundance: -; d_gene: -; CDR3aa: CASSKGPESEAFF; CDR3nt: TGTGCCAGCAGTAAGGGGCCCGAAAGTGAAGCTTTCTTT
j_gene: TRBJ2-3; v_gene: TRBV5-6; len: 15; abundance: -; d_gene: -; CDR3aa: CASSLTGHSTDTQYF; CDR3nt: TGTGCCAGCAGCTTGACAGGACATAGCACAGATACGCAGTATTTT
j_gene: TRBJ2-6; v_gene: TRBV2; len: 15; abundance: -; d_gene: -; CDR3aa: CASSESGSGANVLTF; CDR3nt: TGTGCCAGCAGTGAGAGCGGGTCTGGGGCCAACGTCCTGACTTTC
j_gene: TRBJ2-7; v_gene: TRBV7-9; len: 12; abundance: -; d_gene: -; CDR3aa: CASSLRSYEQYF; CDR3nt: TGTGCCAGCAGCTTAAGGAGCTACGAGCAGTACTTC
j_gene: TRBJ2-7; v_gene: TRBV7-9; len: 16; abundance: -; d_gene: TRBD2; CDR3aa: CASSLSNKRGNYEQYF; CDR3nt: TGTGCCAGCAGCTTAAGCAATAAGCGGGGGAACTACGAGCAGTACTTC
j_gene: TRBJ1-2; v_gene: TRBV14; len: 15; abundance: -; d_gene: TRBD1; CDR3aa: CASSPGQKTNYGYTF; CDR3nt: TGTGCCAGCAGCCCGGGACAGAAGACTAACTATGGCTACACCTTC
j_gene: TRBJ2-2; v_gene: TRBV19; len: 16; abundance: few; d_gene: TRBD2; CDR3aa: CASSTDSGVNTGELFF; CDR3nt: TGTGCCAGTAGTACGGATAGCGGGGTTAACACCGGGGAGCTGTTTTTT
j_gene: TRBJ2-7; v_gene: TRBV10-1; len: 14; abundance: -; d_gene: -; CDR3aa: CASSWTGKTYEQYF; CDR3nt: TGCGCCAGCAGCTGGACCGGGAAAACCTACGAGCAGTACTTC
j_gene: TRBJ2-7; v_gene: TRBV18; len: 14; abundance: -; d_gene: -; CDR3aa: CASSPNGGSYEQYF; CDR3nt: TGTGCCAGCTCACCAAACGGGGGCTCCTACGAGCAGTACTTC
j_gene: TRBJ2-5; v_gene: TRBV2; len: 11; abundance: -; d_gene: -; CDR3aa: CASSFKETQYF; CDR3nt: TGTGCCAGCAGTTTTAAAGAGACCCAGTACTTC